The 5 T cell receptor beta chains presented below share a single source sample, sequenced in a study of breast tumors, draining lymph nodes, adjacent tissues. Axillary draining lymph nodes of breast cancer patients supplied the node samples. TCRdb re-called the multiplex PCR reads with MiXCR, one entry per CDR3 protein. Of 170,000 or so distinct CDR3 sequences detected, around a third appear once; the ten largest clones hold around 4.5%. Material for sequencing was axillary lymph node tissue. These receptors all come from a female donor with breast cancer. Some clones in this sample may be carry-over from other donors' samples.

This clonotype was seen many times. The CDR3 region has the DNA TGTGCCAGCAGCTTAGAGTCCCCGCATACAGGGGACTACGAGCAGTACTTC. Its translation: CASSLESPHTGDYEQYF. The chain couples TRBV7-6 to TRBJ2-7, with 7 bases that match TRBD1. The V gene's germline CDR1 is SGHVS and CDR2 FNYEAQ. The CDR3 spans 17 residues. V lost 1 base to trimming and J lost 3 bases; unmatched junction nucleotides: 12. Full variable domain (rest looked up from reference TRBV7-6 and TRBJ2-7): GAGVSQSPRYKVTKRGQDVALRCDPISGHVSLYWYRQALGQGPEFLTYFNYEAQQDKSGLPNDRFSAERPEGSISTLTIQRTEQRDSAMYRCASSLESPHTGDYEQYFGPGTRLTVT.

This clonotype was detected many times. This chain links TRBV12-3 or TRBV12-4 with TRBJ2-5; no clear D. Trimming removed 3 bases at V and 1 base at J, with 12 bases between. The CDR3 sequence is 15 residues long. Here the CDR3 DNA reads TGTGCCAGCAGTTTCCGGACGGATTCCCAAGAGACCCAGTACTTC. Translation gives CASSFRTDSQETQYF.

In its sample, this clonotype was seen many times. The chain employs TRBV4-2 and TRBJ1-2; D is unresolved. CDR1 is LGHNA and CDR2 is YNFKEQ in the germline V gene. The V end was cut by 3 bases, the J end by 8 bases, with 22 bases between. The CDR3 is made up of 16 amino acids. CDR3 bases: TGTGCCAGCAGCCACCGTTCGGCGGGATTTCTATGGGGCTACACCTTC. Protein sequence: CASSHRSAGFLWGYTF.

This clonotype was counted ten times or more. The rearrangement joins TRBV7-8 to TRBJ2-1; perhaps TRBD2 as D (5 bases). From germline, CDR1 is SGHVS and CDR2 FQNEAQ. The ends were cut back, 2 bases at V and 4 bases at J, with 6 bases in the middle. There are 13 residues in the CDR3. CDR3 bases: TGTGCCAGCAGCTTAAAGCGGTACAATGAGCAGTTCTTC. This codes for CASSLKRYNEQFF. Variable domain in full (rest from reference TRBV7-8 and TRBJ2-1): GAGVSQSPRYKVAKRGQDVALRCDPISGHVSLFWYQQALGQGPEFLTYFQNEAQLDKSGLPSDRFFAERPEGSVSTLKIQRTQQEDSAVYLCASSLKRYNEQFFGPGTRLTVL.

This clonotype was recorded at least ten times. The chain recombines TRBV7-9 with TRBJ2-1, with TRBD2 matching over 14 bases. CDR1 is SEHNR, CDR2 FQNEAQ, per germline (reference sequence). V was pared by 5 bases and J by 9 bases, with 6 bases of the junction left unmatched. The CDR3 has 15 amino acids. The CDR3 nucleotides are TGTGCCAGCAGCACCGGGACTAGCGGGAGTGGTGAGCAGTTCTTC. Its protein product is CASSTGTSGSGEQFF.